Listed below are T cell receptor beta chains from one sample, sequenced in a study of shared clonotypes between healthy human individuals. Profiled with immunoSEQ multiplex PCR; TCRdb holds only in-frame clones, not every one. The sample shows about 2.3 million clones, more than 80% of them seen only once. What was sequenced was naive CD4+ T cells from PBMCs. These TCRs come from a man younger than 35 in good health. Some clones in this sample may be carry-over from other donors' samples. Both conserved end residues are part of each CDR3. A D gene is named only where the DNA matches it firmly. The size entry is marked missing in some rows and otherwise reads once, few, many or a size class.

V,size,D,J,DNA,CDR3
TRBV29-1,NA,NA,TRBJ2-1,TGCAGCGTAGACTACAGGACCCCCTACAATGAGCAGTTCTTC,CSVDYRTPYNEQFF
TRBV19,NA,TRBD2,TRBJ2-3,TGTGCCAGTAGTATAGCCGGACTAGTGCTAGCTGATACGCAGTATTTT,CASSIAGLVLADTQYF
TRBV7-3,NA,TRBD1,TRBJ1-2,TGTGCCAGCAGCCCTGGACAGGGGTACTATGGCTACACCTTC,CASSPGQGYYGYTF
TRBV10-3,once,TRBD2,TRBJ2-1,TGTGCCATCAGATCTAGCGGGAGGGCTATCTATGAGCAGTTCTTC,CAIRSSGRAIYEQFF
TRBV7-9,once,NA,TRBJ1-1,TGTGCCAGCAGCTCTTTGGTTGAAGCTTTCTTT,CASSSLVEAFF
TRBV18,NA,TRBD1,TRBJ2-5,TGTGCCAGCTCACCATCGACAGGGGTTAGGGAGACCCAGTACTTC,CASSPSTGVRETQYF
TRBV5-1,once,NA,TRBJ2-3,TGCGCCAGCAGTCCGGGACTTCGCACAGATACGCAGTATTTT,CASSPGLRTDTQYF
TRBV5-1,NA,NA,TRBJ2-2,TGCGCCAGCAATCCGACGTGGGGGACCGGGGAGCTGTTTTTT,CASNPTWGTGELFF
TRBV28,NA,NA,TRBJ1-2,TGTGCCAGCAGTTTATGGACCGGTCATTTTTATGGCTACACCTTC,CASSLWTGHFYGYTF
TRBV6-5,NA,NA,TRBJ1-4,TGTGCCAGCAGTTACTCGCCCGGGCCTGGGGAAAAACTGTTTTTT,CASSYSPGPGEKLFF
TRBV4-2,NA,NA,TRBJ1-2,TGTGCCAGCAGCCAAGAAGGTGAGGTCAGCCCGAGGCGGACCTTC,CASSQEGEVSPRRTF
TRBV5-6,NA,TRBD2,TRBJ2-7,TGTGCCAGCAGCCCCTTCGGGGCGGGAGGCTACGAGCAGTACTTC,CASSPFGAGGYEQYF
TRBV18,NA,TRBD1,TRBJ1-2,TGTGCCAGCTCACCCTGGACAGGGCGGGATGGCTACACCTTC,CASSPWTGRDGYTF
TRBV9,once,NA,TRBJ1-5,TGTGCCAGCAGCGTAGACGGGGCTAGCAATCAGCCCCAGCATTTT,CASSVDGASNQPQHF
TRBV4-2,NA,NA,TRBJ2-5,TGTGCCAGCAGCCAGGGGCCGGCTGGGAGAGAGGCCCAGTACTTC,CASSQGPAGREAQYF
TRBV7-3,NA,TRBD2,TRBJ2-3,TGTGCCAGCAGCTTAAGGACTAGCGGGAGAGTAGATACGCAGTATTTT,CASSLRTSGRVDTQYF
TRBV5-1,NA,NA,TRBJ1-2,TGCGCCAGCAGCTTGGCCGGCGGGGGCGGCGGCTACACCTTC,CASSLAGGGGGYTF
TRBV30,NA,NA,TRBJ1-3,TGTGCCTGGAGTGTAAATGGTCGAAACACCATATATTTT,CAWSVNGRNTIYF
TRBV9,NA,TRBD2,TRBJ2-5,TGTGCCAGCAGCCCCTTAGGAGGGACTAGCGGAAAACCATCCAAAGAGACCCAGTACTTC,CASSPLGGTSGKPSKETQYF
TRBV7-9,NA,NA,TRBJ1-5,TGTGCCAGCAGCTCGCAAAGGGGCGCGGGCCTCTATCAGCCCCAGCATTTT,CASSSQRGAGLYQPQHF
TRBV4-2,NA,NA,TRBJ2-3,TGTGCCAGCAGCCAAGGCCCTGGGACCACTGGCACAGATACGCAGTATTTT,CASSQGPGTTGTDTQYF
TRBV7-2,NA,TRBD2,TRBJ2-1,TGTGCCAGCAGCTTAGGGACTAGGATTCCGTTCTTC,CASSLGTRIPFF
TRBV5-1,once,NA,TRBJ2-2,TGCGCCAGCAGCACCGGGACTCCCACCGGGGAGCTGTTTTTT,CASSTGTPTGELFF